This entry lists 25 T cell receptor beta chains sequenced from one sample in a study of blood T cells in healthy people across ages. Sample-barcoded 5' priming and a J-beta primer mix drove a second PCR of about 6 to 11 cycles. TCRdb used MiXCR to reprocess the 5' RACE reads, holding one entry per CDR3 protein. The table shows some 900,000 distinct CDR3 sequences, with about 48% occurring only once. The sample was blood. The receptors come from a man in his thirties or forties in good health.

In its sample, this clonotype was seen a few times. The V call is TRBV4-1, the J call TRBJ2-5; TRBD2 agrees at 15 bases. Germline lookup yields CDR1 MGHRA and CDR2 YSYEKL. The CDR3 length is 17 residues. The ends lost 6 bases at V and 6 bases at J; junction bases unmatched: 11. CDR3 sequence (DNA): TGCGCCAGCAGAAAAGGACTAGCGGGGGGGATAAGAAAGACCCAGTACTTC. Its translation: CASRKGLAGGIRKTQYF.

The rearrangement links TRBV4-1 to TRBJ2-1; D not resolved. V was shortened by 6 bases and J by 2 bases, with 17 bases between the two germline ends. Germline CDR1 MGHRA, CDR2 YSYEKL. There are 16 residues in the CDR3. The CDR3 DNA follows: TGCGCCAGCAGTCCACGAAGGCAAAACCCCTACAATGAGCAGTTCTTC. It translates to CASSPRRQNPYNEQFF.

This clonotype was seen repeatedly, ten times or more. The J gene is TRBJ2-3, the V gene TRBV5-1; D is perhaps TRBD2 (5 bases). This CDR3 is built from 15 residues. Germline V gene lookup returns CDR1 SGHRS and CDR2 YFSETQ. Trimming shortened V by 1 base and J by 2 bases, and 11 bases separated the two germline ends. CDR3 residues: CASSLSPSNTDTQYF. In DNA, the CDR3 is TGCGCCAGCAGCTTGAGTCCTAGCAACACAGATACGCAGTATTTT.

The chain employs TRBV20-1 and TRBJ2-5; 7 positions match TRBD1. CDR1 is DFQATT, CDR2 SNEGSKA, per germline (reference sequence). The CDR3 length is 15 residues. Germline trimming cut 2 bases from V and 11 bases from J; bases unmatched to any gene: 17. The CDR3 protein is CSARSGQALTREQYF. For the CDR3, the DNA is TGCAGTGCTAGATCTGGACAGGCGCTCACTAGGGAGCAGTACTTC.

This clonotype was counted a few times. The chain couples TRBV7-2 to TRBJ1-1, with TRBD1 as a possible D gene (5 bases). The CDR3 is 16 amino acids. CDR1 SGHTA and CDR2 FQGNSA come from the germline V gene. Trimming cost V 4 bases and J 1 base, with 16 bases left between them. Written as DNA, the CDR3 is TGTGCCAGCAGCTCGCGCGGGGGGGGAACGAACACTGAAGCTTTCTTT. This translates into CASSSRGGGTNTEAFF. The full variable domain, with the rest looked up from reference TRBV7-2 and TRBJ1-1, is GAGVSQSPSNKVTEKGKDVELRCDPISGHTALYWYRQSLGQGLEFLIYFQGNSAPDKSGLPSDRFSAERTGGSVSTLTIQRTQQEDSAVYLCASSSRGGGTNTEAFFGQGTRLTVV.

The chain has TRBV9 and TRBJ2-1, with a tentative D call TRBD2 (7 bases). CDR3 length equals 14 residues. V lost 3 bases, J lost 6 bases, and 13 bases lay in between. The germline gives CDR1 SGDLS, CDR2 YYNGEE. In nucleotides, the CDR3 is TGTGCCAGCAGCGCGGGGGGCGCCTCCAATGAGCAGTTCTTC. Translating gives CASSAGGASNEQFF. Using reference TRBV9 and TRBJ2-1 for the parts outside the CDR3, the full variable domain is DSGVTQTPKHLITATGQRVTLRCSPRSGDLSVYWYQQSLDQGLQFLIQYYNGEERAKGNILERFSAQQFPDLHSELNLSSLELGDSALYFCASSAGGASNEQFFGPGTRLTVL.

The chain combines TRBV3-1 with TRBJ1-6; D is perhaps TRBD1 (5 bases). The length of the CDR3 is 15 residues. V was trimmed by 0 bases and J by 9 bases, leaving 12 bases between them. Germline assignment: CDR1 LGHDT and CDR2 YNNKEL (reference sequence). The CDR3 reads CASSQDGRGTSPLHF. Here the CDR3 DNA reads TGTGCCAGCAGCCAAGACGGAAGGGGTACTTCACCCCTCCACTTT.

The rearrangement joins TRBV20-1 to TRBJ2-6; unclear D gene. CDR3 length equals 14 residues. V lost 2 bases and J lost 0, with 5 bases in between. In germline, CDR1 is DFQATT, CDR2 SNEGSKA (reference sequence). CDR3 nucleotides: TGCAGTGCTAGATCTAGCTCTGGGGCCAACGTCCTGACTTTC. Its protein product is CSARSSSGANVLTF.

The genes are TRBV4-1 and TRBJ1-6; D gene uncertain. Germline V gene lookup returns CDR1 MGHRA and CDR2 YSYEKL. This CDR3 comprises 15 residues. The V end was cut by 1 base, the J end by 5 bases, with 9 bases between. The CDR3 sequence is CASSQVDRDNSPLHF. The CDR3 DNA sequence: TGCGCCAGCAGCCAAGTGGACCGAGATAATTCACCCCTCCACTTT.

This clonotype has only a few counts. This chain joins TRBV7-9 and TRBJ2-1, with TRBD2 matching 12 bases. J lost 2 bases, V lost 5 bases, and 10 bases had no gene match. Germline values: CDR1 SEHNR, CDR2 FQNEAQ (reference sequence). The CDR3 contains 18 residues. The CDR3, as DNA: TGTGCCAGCAGCCCCAGTCCCGGACTAGCGGGGACCTACAATGAGCAGTTCTTC. Encoded protein: CASSPSPGLAGTYNEQFF.

V and J are TRBV9 and TRBJ1-1; 7 nucleotides match TRBD1. Germline V CDR1 and CDR2: SGDLS, YYNGEE. This CDR3 has 13 amino acids. V shed 3 bases and J 7 bases; nucleotides not matched to a gene: 6. The CDR3 DNA reads as TGTGCCAGCAGCGCGTGGACAGGCAATGAAGCTTTCTTT. It specifies CASSAWTGNEAFF.

The V call is TRBV27, the J call TRBJ1-2, with 8 bases matching TRBD1. Germline V gene data show CDR1 as MNHEY and CDR2 as SMNVEV (reference sequence). There are 15 residues in the CDR3. V lost 4 bases and J lost 1; bases outside the gene matches: 5. This chain's CDR3 is CASSSIDRGNYGYTF. CDR3 coding DNA: TGTGCCAGCAGTTCCATCGACAGGGGTAACTATGGCTACACCTTC.

The V gene is TRBV9, the J gene TRBJ1-3; D is ambiguous. V lost 0 bases to trimming and J lost 2 bases, with 12 bases between them. The germline CDR1 and CDR2 sequences are SGDLS and YYNGEE. The CDR3 is 16 residues long. The CDR3 is CASSVAGYVPGNTIYF. Here the CDR3 DNA reads TGTGCCAGCAGCGTAGCGGGGTATGTTCCTGGAAACACCATATATTTT. Looking up the rest from reference TRBV9 and TRBJ1-3 gives the full variable domain: DSGVTQTPKHLITATGQRVTLRCSPRSGDLSVYWYQQSLDQGLQFLIQYYNGEERAKGNILERFSAQQFPDLHSELNLSSLELGDSALYFCASSVAGYVPGNTIYFGEGSWLTVV.

The sample holds many counts of this clonotype. The chain is built from TRBV20-1 and TRBJ1-1; no firm D call. The CDR3 length is 13 residues. V lost 3 bases and J lost 5, with 13 bases in between. Looked up from germline, CDR1 is DFQATT and CDR2 is SNEGSKA (reference sequence). CDR3 amino acids: CSASYGKGTEAFF. CDR3 coding DNA: TGCAGTGCTAGTTATGGGAAGGGAACTGAAGCTTTCTTT.

This sequence joins TRBV12-3 or TRBV12-4 and TRBJ2-7; D perhaps matches TRBD2 (5 bases). The V and J ends lost 5 bases and 2 bases respectively, with 16 bases between them. This CDR3 has 15 residues. The CDR3 loop is CASSPRRAETYEQYF. Written as DNA, the CDR3 is TGTGCCAGCAGTCCGAGACGAGCGGAGACCTACGAGCAGTACTTC.

The CDR3 loop is CASSLSHRPTGELFF. Here the CDR3 DNA reads TGTGCCAGCAGCTTATCCCACAGACCCACGGGGGAGCTGTTTTTT. The chain employs TRBV13 and TRBJ2-2; D call uncertain. From germline, CDR1 is PRHDT and CDR2 FYEKMQ (reference sequence). CDR3 length: 15 residues. The ends were cut back, 2 bases at V and 8 bases at J, with 15 bases in the middle. The whole variable domain, remainder taken from reference TRBV13 and TRBJ2-2, is AAGVIQSPRHLIKEKRETATLKCYPIPRHDTVYWYQQGPGQDPQFLISFYEKMQSDKGSIPDRFSAQQFSDYHSELNMSSLELGDSALYFCASSLSHRPTGELFFGEGSRLTVL.

This clonotype was seen a single time. This chain links TRBV10-3 with TRBJ2-3; 11 positions match TRBD2. Germline CDR1 ENHRY, CDR2 SYGVKD. V lost 6 bases and J lost 2; bases outside the gene matches: 7. This CDR3 spans 16 amino acids. The CDR3 reads CAISSGTSGNTDTQYF. The CDR3 bases are TGTGCCATCAGCTCCGGGACTAGCGGAAACACAGATACGCAGTATTTT.

The chain is built from TRBV27 and TRBJ2-1; D remains ambiguous. This CDR3 spans 15 amino acids. V lost 3 bases and J lost 0, with 9 bases in between. Germline CDR1 reads MNHEY; CDR2 reads SMNVEV (reference sequence). The CDR3 spells CASSFPESSYNEQFF. DNA for the CDR3: TGTGCCAGCAGTTTCCCGGAAAGCTCCTACAATGAGCAGTTCTTC.

This clonotype was found a few times. This rearrangement joins TRBV7-2 to TRBJ1-4; D is perhaps TRBD1 (6 bases). The CDR3 covers 14 residues. Germline V gives CDR1 SGHTA, CDR2 FQGNSA. Trimming shortened V by 1 base and J by 10 bases, and 13 bases separated the two germline ends. The CDR3: CASSLGQVVAKLFF. CDR3 sequence (DNA): TGTGCCAGCAGCTTAGGACAGGTAGTCGCAAAACTGTTTTTT.

V is TRBV27 and J is TRBJ1-2; D might be TRBD1 (5 bases). Germline CDR1 MNHEY, CDR2 SMNVEV (reference sequence). Between the trimmed V and J ends, which lost 2 bases and 6 bases, there was a span of 13 bases. CDR3 length: 14 residues. In DNA form, the CDR3 reads TGTGCCAGCAGTTTAAGAGTGGCGGGGGATGGCTACACCTTC. Translation gives CASSLRVAGDGYTF.

The chain joins TRBV7-8 to TRBJ1-1; unclear D gene. Trimming removed 6 bases at V and 7 bases at J, with 12 bases between. The CDR3 consists of 12 residues. CDR1 and CDR2 from the germline V gene are SGHVS and FQNEAQ. The CDR3: CASSTGPYEAFF. The CDR3 coding sequence is TGTGCCAGCAGTACGGGCCCTTATGAAGCTTTCTTT.

This clonotype was detected only a few times. The chain has TRBV29-1 and TRBJ2-3, with a weak D call TRBD2 (6 bases). Germline values: CDR1 SQVTM, CDR2 ANQGSEA. Deletions cut 8 bases from V and 3 bases from J, with 9 bases between. The CDR3 has 11 amino acids. DNA of the CDR3: TGCAGCATAGCGGCTACAGATACGCAGTATTTT. Translating gives CSIAATDTQYF.

The table lists this clonotype with a count of one. The chain is built from TRBV7-6 and TRBJ2-7, with a weak D call TRBD1 (5 bases). The DNA end favors TRBJ2-5, so the J call may be wrong. The CDR3 is 14 residues long. The germline V gene encodes CDR1 SGHVS and CDR2 FNYEAQ. CDR3 in amino acids: CASSVTELGETQYF. CDR3 DNA: TGTGCCAGCAGCGTGACAGAACTTGGAGAGACCCAGTACTTC.

V usage is TRBV7-2 and J usage is TRBJ2-6; D uncertain. The CDR3 is made up of 18 amino acids. V lost 5 bases and J lost 6, with 23 bases in between. Germline V CDR1 and CDR2: SGHTA, FQGNSA. CDR3 nucleotide sequence: TGTGCCAGCAGCAAAGAGCTTGCAGGTGGTTTCATGGCCAACGTCCTGACTTTC. Translation: CASSKELAGGFMANVLTF. The complete variable domain, with remaining parts taken from reference TRBV7-2 and TRBJ2-6, reads GAGVSQSPSNKVTEKGKDVELRCDPISGHTALYWYRQSLGQGLEFLIYFQGNSAPDKSGLPSDRFSAERTGGSVSTLTIQRTQQEDSAVYLCASSKELAGGFMANVLTFGAGSRLTVL.

V usage is TRBV6-5 and J usage is TRBJ2-1; D ambiguous. The DNA end lines up better with TRBJ2-7; the J call may be wrong. Germline CDR1 MNHEY, CDR2 SVGAGI. There are 18 residues in the CDR3. CDR3 region: CASSYAPRAVSSYNEQYF. The CDR3 nucleotides read TGTGCCAGCAGTTACGCTCCTCGGGCAGTTAGCTCCTACAATGAGCAGTACTTC.